This TCR beta chain was profiled in a study of immune heterogeneity within non-small cell lung tumors. Overall study: Histologically, several tumors were squamous cell carcinomas and about 11 were non-squamous carcinomas. The remaining 1 tumor was not otherwise specified.

TCRs were amplified from about 620 ng gDNA of bulk tumor per sample. Several far-apart biopsies were taken per primary tumor during surgery. Patients had untreated, newly diagnosed non-small cell lung cancer and underwent curative surgery. Deletions cut 3 bases from V and 5 bases from J, with 4 bases between. The CDR3 totals 11 residues. The TCR beta CDR3 region underwent multiplex PCR amplification with 32 V and 13 J primers. Each CDR3 protein is one row after TCRdb ran MiXCR on the multiplex PCR reads. In the table there are around 29,000 distinct CDR3 sequences, around 30% of which are singletons. As regards this clonotype: A much larger clone sits a single nucleotide away, making a read error possible.

The specimen sequenced was lung tumor tissue. This chain connects TRBV12-3 or TRBV12-4 to TRBJ1-2; D is ambiguous. This sequence originates from a man aged 40-49 years with non-small cell lung cancer. The chain's CDR3 is CASSFVYGYTF. DNA of the CDR3: TGTGCCAGCAGTTTCGTGTATGGCTACACCTTC.